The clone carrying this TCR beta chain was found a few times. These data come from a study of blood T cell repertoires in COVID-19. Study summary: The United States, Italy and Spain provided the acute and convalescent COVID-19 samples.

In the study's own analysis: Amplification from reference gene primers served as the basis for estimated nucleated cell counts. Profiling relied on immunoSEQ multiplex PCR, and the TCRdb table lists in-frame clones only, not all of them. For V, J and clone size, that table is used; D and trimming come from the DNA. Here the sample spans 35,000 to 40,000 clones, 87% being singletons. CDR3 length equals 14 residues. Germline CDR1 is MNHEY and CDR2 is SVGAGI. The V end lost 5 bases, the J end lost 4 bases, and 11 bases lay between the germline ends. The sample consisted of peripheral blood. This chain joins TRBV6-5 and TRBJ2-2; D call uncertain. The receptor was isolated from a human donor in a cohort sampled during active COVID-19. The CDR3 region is CASSPSSGTGELFF. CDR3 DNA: TGTGCCAGCAGTCCCTCTTCGGGCACCGGGGAGCTGTTTTTT.